Each of the 32 T cell receptor beta chains below was sequenced from the same sample in a study of cytomegalovirus exposure and HLA in healthy donors. It was with 60 Vbeta and 13 Jbeta primers that the PCR ran. Profiled with immunoSEQ multiplex PCR; TCRdb holds only in-frame clones, not every one. The table lists around 150,000 clones, about four fifths of them singletons. Sequenced input: PBMCs. Every receptor here comes from a male donor in good health and CMV-seropositive.

About this clone itself: One end of the junction is discordant with germline, which a read error may explain. The chain carries TRBV7-2 and TRBJ2-4; weak D call: TRBD2 (5 bases). The germline V gene encodes CDR1 SGHTA and CDR2 FQGNSA. This CDR3 spans 16 amino acids. Written as DNA, the CDR3 is TGTGCCAGCAGCCTAAAGAACCACGGCCGGGGAAACAGTCAGTACTTC. It specifies CASSLKNHGRGNSQYF.

Note on this clone: A read error may account for a junction end that differs from germline. The chain employs TRBV25-1 and TRBJ1-2, with 7 bases identical to TRBD1. CDR1 is MGHDK and CDR2 is SYGVNS in the germline V gene. The CDR3 runs to 13 residues. The CDR3 protein is CASSRTGAYGYTF. The CDR3 nucleotides read TGTGCCAGCAGCCGTACAGGGGCCTATGGCTACACTTTC.

The rearrangement uses TRBV19 and TRBJ1-2; TRBD1 is a possible D gene (5 bases). V was clipped by 6 bases and J by 2 bases, with 13 bases between them. The germline CDR1 and CDR2 sequences are LNHDA and SQIVND (reference sequence). CDR3 size: 14 residues. The CDR3 spells CASRRIPGNYGYTF. CDR3 DNA: TGTGCCAGTAGAAGAATACCAGGGAACTATGGCTACACCTTC. The full variable domain, completed using reference TRBV19 and TRBJ1-2, is DGGITQSPKYLFRKEGQNVTLSCEQNLNHDAMYWYRQDPGQGLRLIYYSQIVNDFQKGDIAEGYSVSREKKESFPLTVTSAQKNPTAFYLCASRRIPGNYGYTFGSGTRLTVV.

This chain joins TRBV5-1 and TRBJ2-3, with 12 nucleotides matching TRBD2. V trimming: 4 bases; J trimming: 5 bases; junction bases outside the gene matches: 5. The CDR3 spans 15 residues. Germline assignment: CDR1 SGHRS and CDR2 YFSETQ. The CDR3 is CASSVTSGGVDTQYF. DNA of the CDR3: TGCGCCAGCAGCGTGACTAGCGGGGGCGTAGATACGCAGTATTTT.

Here the CDR3 DNA reads TGCGCCAGCAGTGAACTAGCGGGAGTCACAGATACGCAGTATTTT. Translating it yields CASSELAGVTDTQYF. V is TRBV10-1 and J is TRBJ2-3; 11 bases map to TRBD2. Germline CDR1 reads WNHNN; CDR2 reads SYGVQD (reference sequence). V lost 3 bases to trimming and J lost 2 bases; unmatched junction nucleotides: 1. This CDR3 spans 15 amino acids.

The chain carries TRBV13 and TRBJ2-2, with 7 bases identical to TRBD2. Germline assignment: CDR1 PRHDT and CDR2 FYEKMQ (reference sequence). This CDR3 region has 15 residues. J lost 6 bases, V lost 1 base, and 5 bases had no gene match. The CDR3 spells CASSLVGGSAGELFF. CDR3 coding DNA: TGTGCCAGCAGCTTAGTAGGCGGGAGTGCCGGGGAGCTGTTTTTT.

This clone was counted only a few times. The CDR3 nucleotides read TGTGCCAGCAGTCTCCAACTCAGGGGGCGGGAACCCCAGCATTTT. Its protein product is CASSLQLRGREPQHF. This chain uses TRBV6-1 with TRBJ1-5; 8 bases match TRBD1. This CDR3 has 15 residues. The germline CDR1 and CDR2 sequences are MNHNS and SASEGT. J lost 10 bases, V lost 5 bases, and 13 bases had no gene match.

V is TRBV11-2 and J is TRBJ2-3; TRBD1 matches at 9 bases. V was pared by 4 bases and J by 2 bases, with 4 bases of the junction left unmatched. CDR3 length: 15 residues. Germline CDR1 is SGHAT and CDR2 is FQNNGV. The CDR3 region has the DNA TGTGCCAGCAGCTCTGGACAGGGGACCACAGATACGCAGTATTTT. Amino acids: CASSSGQGTTDTQYF.

This chain uses TRBV5-6 with TRBJ1-1, with a possible D match to TRBD1 (5 bases). Germline loops: CDR1 SGHDT, CDR2 YYEEEE. CDR3 length: 15 amino acids. The V end was cut by 4 bases, the J end by 0 bases, with 13 bases between. The CDR3 loop is CASSPDGGLNTEAFF. The CDR3 coding sequence is TGTGCCAGCAGCCCGGACGGGGGTCTGAACACTGAAGCTTTCTTT.

The rearrangement links TRBV5-6 to TRBJ2-5; weak D call: TRBD2 (6 bases). With 3 bases removed from V and 4 bases from J, the gap between germline ends came to 13 bases. This CDR3 is 14 amino acids long. Per germline, CDR1 SGHDT and CDR2 YYEEEE. The CDR3 reads CASSSPKGGETQYF. CDR3 nucleotides: TGTGCCAGCAGCTCACCTAAGGGAGGAGAGACCCAGTACTTC.

The rearrangement links TRBV10-3 to TRBJ1-1; a possible D gene is TRBD1 (6 bases). V was pared by 2 bases and J by 0 bases, with 10 bases between. The germline V gene has CDR1 ENHRY and CDR2 SYGVKD. The CDR3 sequence is 15 residues long. The CDR3 protein is CAISEEQGMNTEAFF. Written as DNA, the CDR3 is TGTGCCATCAGTGAGGAACAGGGAATGAACACTGAAGCTTTCTTT.

The chain employs TRBV9 and TRBJ1-1; 7 bases align to TRBD1. The length of the CDR3 is 15 residues. Trimming at V came to 4 bases and at J to 0 bases, leaving 6 bases not matched to a gene. Looked up from germline, CDR1 is SGDLS and CDR2 is YYNGEE. The CDR3 DNA reads TGTGCCAGCAGCCCCCAGGGACAGATGAACACTGAAGCTTTCTTT. This gives the protein CASSPQGQMNTEAFF.

This chain joins TRBV7-6 and TRBJ2-2; possibly TRBD1 for D (5 bases). From germline, CDR1 is SGHVS and CDR2 FNYEAQ. The CDR3 extends over 13 amino acids. V lost 8 bases and J 5 bases, leaving 12 bases between the germline ends. The DNA for the CDR3 is TGTGCCAGCGGGGCCATACAGACCGGGGAGCTGTTTTTT. Protein: CASGAIQTGELFF.

The V call is TRBV2, the J call TRBJ2-3; perhaps TRBD1 as D (6 bases). The V gene lost 8 bases and the J gene lost 3 bases, with 9 bases spanning the gap. CDR3 length: 12 residues. Germline V gene data show CDR1 as SNHLY and CDR2 as FYNNEI. The CDR3 coding sequence is TGTGCCAGCGGAGGACAGACAGATACGCAGTATTTT. It translates to CASGGQTDTQYF. The whole variable domain, filled in from reference TRBV2 and TRBJ2-3, reads EPEVTQTPSHQVTQMGQEVILRCVPISNHLYFYWYRQILGQKVEFLVSFYNNEISEKSEIFDDQFSVERPDGSNFTLKIRSTKLEDSAMYFCASGGQTDTQYFGPGTRLTVL.

The J gene is TRBJ1-5, the V gene TRBV28; D gene uncertain. The germline V gene encodes CDR1 MDHEN and CDR2 SYDVKM. The CDR3 loop spans 12 amino acids. Trimming took 3 bases from V and 7 from J, leaving 7 bases between them. This CDR3 reads CASSFFLQPQHF. The DNA of the CDR3 is TGTGCCAGCAGTTTTTTTCTCCAGCCCCAGCATTTT.

V and J are TRBV2 and TRBJ2-2, with D hard to call. V gave up 6 bases and J gave up 5 bases, with 7 bases separating them. This CDR3 contains 12 residues. In germline, CDR1 is SNHLY, CDR2 FYNNEI. As DNA, the CDR3 is TGTGCCAGCAGAATTTCTACCGGGGAGCTGTTTTTT. This gives the protein CASRISTGELFF.

The V and J genes are TRBV27 and TRBJ1-2; perhaps TRBD1 as D (6 bases). Germline loops: CDR1 MNHEY, CDR2 SMNVEV (reference sequence). V was trimmed by 2 bases and J by 0 bases, leaving 22 bases between them. CDR3 length: 19 residues. DNA for the CDR3: TGTGCCAGCAGTTTAATTGCCGAGAGCTGGGGGGGCTCTAACTATGGCTACACCTTC. This encodes CASSLIAESWGGSNYGYTF.

CDR3 DNA sequence: TGTGCCAGCAGTGACCAGGGGTCCGCCGCTGAAGCTTTCTTT. Translation: CASSDQGSAAEAFF. V usage is TRBV2 and J usage is TRBJ1-1; D is possibly TRBD1 (6 bases). The V end lost 3 bases, the J end lost 6 bases, and 14 bases lay between the germline ends. The germline CDR1 and CDR2 sequences are SNHLY and FYNNEI. The CDR3 sequence is 14 residues long. The full variable domain, completed using reference TRBV2 and TRBJ1-1, is EPEVTQTPSHQVTQMGQEVILRCVPISNHLYFYWYRQILGQKVEFLVSFYNNEISEKSEIFDDQFSVERPDGSNFTLKIRSTKLEDSAMYFCASSDQGSAAEAFFGQGTRLTVV.

V and J are TRBV5-1 and TRBJ2-7, with no clear D. This CDR3 has 14 residues. Per the germline V gene, CDR1 is SGHRS and CDR2 is YFSETQ. Trimming left V 1 base short and J 0 bases short, with 8 bases between. CDR3 DNA sequence: TGCGCCAGCAGCTTGATCGGAGACTCCTACGAGCAGTACTTC. It yields the protein CASSLIGDSYEQYF.

This sequence joins TRBV18 and TRBJ2-7, with D possibly matching TRBD2 (5 bases). Germline loops: CDR1 KGHSH, CDR2 LQKENI. The CDR3 loop spans 13 amino acids. V dropped 3 bases and J dropped 4 bases, with 10 bases sitting between them. The CDR3 nucleotides are TGTGCCAGCTCACCGTACAGAGGGTACGAGCAGTACTTC. Translated, it gives CASSPYRGYEQYF.

The chain couples TRBV25-1 to TRBJ2-1; 11 bases align to TRBD2. The CDR3 consists of 16 residues. The V segment lost 2 bases and the J segment 5 bases; nucleotides outside the gene matches: 5. Germline V CDR1 and CDR2: MGHDK, SYGVNS. In DNA form, the CDR3 reads TGTGCCAGCAGTGAACTTAGCGGGAGGGCGAACAATGAGCAGTTCTTC. It encodes CASSELSGRANNEQFF.

V and J are TRBV5-4 and TRBJ2-1, with D possibly matching TRBD2 (5 bases). Germline CDR1 SGHNT, CDR2 YYREEE (reference sequence). Deletions cut 4 bases from V and 0 bases from J, with 14 bases between. This CDR3 comprises 16 residues. The CDR3 region has the DNA TGTGCCAGCAGCCCAGGAGGCCCCAGCTCCTACAATGAGCAGTTCTTC. Translated, it gives CASSPGGPSSYNEQFF. The full variable domain, with the rest looked up from reference TRBV5-4 and TRBJ2-1, is ETGVTQSPTHLIKTRGQQVTLRCSSQSGHNTVSWYQQALGQGPQFIFQYYREEENGRGNFPPRFSGLQFPNYSSELNVNALELDDSALYLCASSPGGPSSYNEQFFGPGTRLTVL.

This clone has a handful of counts. J is TRBJ1-3 and V is TRBV30; D ambiguous. CDR1 is GTSNPN and CDR2 is SVGIG in the germline V gene (reference sequence). The V end lost 4 bases, the J end lost 8 bases, and 12 bases lay between the germline ends. This CDR3 contains 12 residues. This chain's CDR3 is CAWKTQAYTIYF. The CDR3 region has the DNA TGTGCCTGGAAAACTCAGGCTTACACCATATATTTT.

This clone appeared a single time. The chain uses TRBV18 and TRBJ1-5; D gene ambiguous. V lost 3 bases and J lost 4, with 7 bases in between. CDR3 length: 13 residues. The germline CDR1 and CDR2 sequences are KGHSH and LQKENI. As DNA, the CDR3 is TGTGCCAGCTCACCGTCCCCAAATCAGCCCCAGCATTTT. Translation gives CASSPSPNQPQHF. Supplemented by reference TRBV18 and TRBJ1-5, the full variable domain reads NAGVMQNPRHLVRRRGQEARLRCSPMKGHSHVYWYRQLPEEGLKFMVYLQKENIIDESGMPKERFSAEFPKEGPSILRIQQVVRGDSAAYFCASSPSPNQPQHFGDGTRLSIL.

This clone appeared once. The chain carries TRBV27 and TRBJ1-5; D remains unclear. Germline V gene lookup returns CDR1 MNHEY and CDR2 SMNVEV (reference sequence). The CDR3 consists of 12 residues. V was clipped by 4 bases and J by 6 bases, with 7 bases between them. The CDR3 protein is CASSYSGQPQHF. CDR3 sequence (DNA): TGTGCCAGCAGTTATTCGGGTCAGCCCCAGCATTTT.

V and J are TRBV6-5 and TRBJ2-1, with 8 bases aligning to TRBD2. The V segment lost 2 bases and the J segment 6 bases; nucleotides outside the gene matches: 9. There are 16 residues in the CDR3. Germline V gene sequence: CDR1 MNHEY, CDR2 SVGAGI. CDR3 loop: CASSYGAGGPPNEQFF. The CDR3 region has the DNA TGTGCCAGCAGTTACGGTGCGGGAGGACCCCCCAATGAGCAGTTCTTC.

The chain employs TRBV7-2 and TRBJ2-3; TRBD1 matches 7 bases. This CDR3 is built from 15 residues. CDR1 and CDR2 from the germline V gene are SGHTA and FQGNSA. V was pared by 1 base and J by 6 bases, with 7 bases of the junction left unmatched. Here the CDR3 reads CASSLVLQGQDTQYF. CDR3 DNA: TGTGCCAGCAGCTTAGTATTACAGGGACAGGATACGCAGTATTTT.

The V call is TRBV30, the J call TRBJ2-3; 12 bases are shared with TRBD2. J lost 4 bases, V lost 5 bases, and 4 bases had no gene match. CDR3 length equals 14 residues. Germline V gene data show CDR1 as GTSNPN and CDR2 as SVGIG (reference sequence). As DNA, the CDR3 is TGTGCCTGGGGCGGACTAGCGGGATCAGATACGCAGTATTTT. Translating it yields CAWGGLAGSDTQYF. The variable domain in full, completed from reference TRBV30 and TRBJ2-3, reads SQTIHQWPATLVQPVGSPLSLECTVEGTSNPNLYWYRQAAGRGLQLLFYSVGIGQISSEVPQNLSASRPQDRQFILSSKKLLLSDSGFYLCAWGGLAGSDTQYFGPGTRLTVL.

This chain joins TRBV19 and TRBJ2-3; D is possibly TRBD2 (6 bases). Germline CDR1 LNHDA, CDR2 SQIVND (reference sequence). CDR3 length: 14 residues. Trimming removed 9 bases from V and 0 bases from J, with 13 bases in between. Here the CDR3 DNA reads TGTGCCAGCAATAGCGGAGCTAGCACAGATACGCAGTATTTT. Protein: CASNSGASTDTQYF.

This chain connects TRBV30 to TRBJ1-4, with a tentative D call TRBD1 (6 bases). The V end was cut by 4 bases, the J end by 5 bases, with 14 bases between. CDR1 is GTSNPN and CDR2 is SVGIG in the germline V gene (reference sequence). This CDR3 spans 14 amino acids. The CDR3 loop reads CAWTRDIGNEKLFF. CDR3 coding DNA: TGTGCCTGGACCCGGGACATCGGGAATGAAAAACTGTTTTTT. Full variable domain (remainder filled in from reference TRBV30 and TRBJ1-4): SQTIHQWPATLVQPVGSPLSLECTVEGTSNPNLYWYRQAAGRGLQLLFYSVGIGQISSEVPQNLSASRPQDRQFILSSKKLLLSDSGFYLCAWTRDIGNEKLFFGSGTQLSVL.

The chain has TRBV6-5 and TRBJ1-2, with a tentative D call TRBD1 (6 bases). V was trimmed by 6 bases and J by 10 bases, leaving 12 bases between them. The CDR3 loop spans 11 amino acids. CDR1 MNHEY and CDR2 SVGAGI come from the germline V gene. In DNA form, the CDR3 reads TGTGCCAGCAGCTGGCAGGGGTCCTACACCTTC. As protein: CASSWQGSYTF.

This chain uses TRBV7-9 with TRBJ1-1, with D perhaps matching TRBD1 (6 bases). CDR3 length equals 16 residues. Per the germline V gene, CDR1 is SEHNR and CDR2 is FQNEAQ (reference sequence). Trimming took 5 bases from V and 2 from J, leaving 18 bases between them. The CDR3 sequence: CASSPGQSLINTEAFF. DNA of the CDR3: TGTGCCAGCAGCCCCGGACAGTCCCTTATAAACACTGAAGCTTTCTTT.